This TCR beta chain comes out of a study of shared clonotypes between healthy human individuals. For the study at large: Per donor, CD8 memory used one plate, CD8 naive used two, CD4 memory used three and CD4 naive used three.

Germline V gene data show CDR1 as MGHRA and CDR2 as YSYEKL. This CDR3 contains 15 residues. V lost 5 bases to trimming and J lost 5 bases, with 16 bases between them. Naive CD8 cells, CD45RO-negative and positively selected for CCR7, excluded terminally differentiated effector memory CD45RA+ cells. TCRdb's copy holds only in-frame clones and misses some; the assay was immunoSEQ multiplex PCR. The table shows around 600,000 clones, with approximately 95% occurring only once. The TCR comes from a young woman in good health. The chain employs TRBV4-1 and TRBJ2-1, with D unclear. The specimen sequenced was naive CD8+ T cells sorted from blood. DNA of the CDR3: TGCGCCAGCAGCTTTTTCGGACCTATAAACAATGAGCAGTTCTTC. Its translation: CASSFFGPINNEQFF.